The 30 T cell receptor beta chains listed next were all sequenced from one sample in a study of T-cell reconstitution after alpha-beta-depleted transplantation in children. Molecular barcoding with unique molecular identifiers was used for the TCRbeta library. TCRdb re-analysed the PCR reads in MiXCR, keeping a single row per CDR3 protein. In the table there are some 200,000 distinct CDR3 sequences, about 7% of which are singletons. Sequencing used PBMCs, obtained before TCRalphabeta/CD19-depleted stem cell transplant. The receptors stem from a boy between 2 and 10 years old with acute lymphoblastic leukemia, due to receive a stem cell transplant.

The table lists this clonotype with many counts. The rearrangement links TRBV10-3 to TRBJ2-1, with a possible D match to TRBD2 (5 bases). The V gene lost 3 bases and the J gene lost 7 bases, with 22 bases spanning the gap. This CDR3 comprises 17 residues. Per the germline V gene, CDR1 is ENHRY and CDR2 is SYGVKD. The CDR3 DNA reads as TGTGCCATCAGTGACCCTCGAGCCGGAGGCCCAAGGAATGAGCAGTTCTTC. As protein: CAISDPRAGGPRNEQFF.

There are many counts of this clonotype. The chain combines TRBV29-1 with TRBJ1-1, with 8 bases identical to TRBD1. The CDR3 runs 14 residues. Germline lookup yields CDR1 SQVTM and CDR2 ANQGSEA. V gave up 3 bases and J gave up 0 bases; unmatched junction bases: 3. CDR3: CSVDRTGMNTEAFF. CDR3 in DNA: TGCAGCGTTGACCGGACAGGGATGAACACTGAAGCTTTCTTT.

The chain joins TRBV11-1 to TRBJ2-2, with 11 bases aligning to TRBD2. This CDR3 has 18 residues. Germline assignment: CDR1 SGHAT and CDR2 FQDESV (reference sequence). The V segment lost 1 base and the J segment 2 bases; nucleotides outside the gene matches: 6. CDR3 sequence (DNA): TGTGCCAGCAGCTTAGGCGCTAGCGGGGGGCCCAACACCGGGGAGCTGTTTTTT. It specifies CASSLGASGGPNTGELFF.

A few counts support this clonotype. The rearrangement links TRBV7-3 to TRBJ2-1, with D perhaps given as TRBD1 or TRBD2 (6 bases each). In germline, CDR1 is SGHTA, CDR2 FQGTGA. V gave up 5 bases and J gave up 5 bases, with 22 bases separating them. The CDR3 spans 17 residues. CDR3 DNA: TGTGCCAGCAGCACCGCTGGTGGGTGGGGGGCTAACAATGAGCAGTTCTTC. Amino acid sequence: CASSTAGGWGANNEQFF.

In its sample, this clonotype was seen many times. The chain carries TRBV28 and TRBJ2-1; TRBD1 or TRBD2 may be the D gene (5 bases each). V was cut by 8 bases and J by 0 bases, with 17 bases left in between. The CDR3 contains 16 residues. Per the germline V gene, CDR1 is MDHEN and CDR2 is SYDVKM. CDR3 sequence: CASRDGNPSSYNEQFF. CDR3 coding DNA: TGTGCCAGCCGGGACGGCAACCCCAGCTCCTACAATGAGCAGTTCTTC. The full variable domain, rest sourced from reference TRBV28 and TRBJ2-1, is DVKVTQSSRYLVKRTGEKVFLECVQDMDHENMFWYRQDPGLGLRLIYFSYDVKMKEKGDIPEGYSVSREKKERFSLILESASTNQTSMYLCASRDGNPSSYNEQFFGPGTRLTVL.

This clonotype appeared many times. The rearrangement uses TRBV27 and TRBJ2-1; no firm D call. V shed 1 base and J shed 6 bases, with 4 bases lying between them. CDR3 length: 12 residues. Germline loops: CDR1 MNHEY, CDR2 SMNVEV (reference sequence). CDR3 coding DNA: TGTGCCAGCAGTTTATGGATCAATGAGCAGTTCTTC. It translates to CASSLWINEQFF.

This clonotype was recorded at least ten times. The chain carries TRBV29-1 and TRBJ2-2; TRBD2 agrees at 11 bases. The CDR3 is made up of 13 amino acids. CDR1 SQVTM and CDR2 ANQGSEA come from the germline V gene. J was trimmed by 7 bases and V by 6 bases; bases with no gene match: 4. The CDR3 here is CSVVLAGVGELFF. The CDR3 DNA follows: TGCAGCGTCGTACTAGCGGGAGTCGGGGAGCTGTTTTTT.

The chain uses TRBV7-9 and TRBJ2-5; 8 bases align to TRBD2. This CDR3 comprises 17 residues. V lost 5 bases and J lost 4; bases outside the gene matches: 15. From germline, CDR1 is SEHNR and CDR2 FQNEAQ (reference sequence). Here the CDR3 reads CASSPPPRSGRAETQYF. CDR3 nucleotide sequence: TGTGCCAGCAGCCCACCCCCCAGGAGCGGGAGAGCAGAGACCCAGTACTTC.

This clonotype has a count of ten or more. V gene TRBV9 combines with J gene TRBJ2-1, with a possible D match to TRBD2 (6 bases). V dropped 3 bases and J dropped 6 bases, with 13 bases sitting between them. The CDR3 has 14 residues. Germline CDR1 SGDLS, CDR2 YYNGEE. CDR3: CASSGRDLFNEQFF. The CDR3, as DNA: TGTGCCAGCAGCGGCCGGGACTTATTCAATGAGCAGTTCTTC.

This clonotype has at least ten counts. V and J are TRBV5-1 and TRBJ2-4; the D is unclear. The CDR3 is 15 residues long. Per the germline V gene, CDR1 is SGHRS and CDR2 is YFSETQ. The ends were cut back, 0 bases at V and 8 bases at J, with 15 bases in the middle. The chain's CDR3 is CASSLEQPDLDIQYF. The CDR3, as DNA: TGCGCCAGCAGCTTGGAGCAGCCGGATCTAGACATTCAGTACTTC.

At least ten counts were recorded for this clonotype. The rearrangement joins TRBV2 to TRBJ2-5; 7 bases agree with TRBD2. The CDR3 extends over 11 amino acids. The germline V gene has CDR1 SNHLY and CDR2 FYNNEI. CDR3 residues: CGTSARETQYF. CDR3 in DNA: TGTGGAACTAGCGCGAGGGAGACCCAGTACTTC.

This clonotype has more than one count but fewer than ten. The V gene is TRBV6-4, the J gene TRBJ1-3, with D possibly being TRBD1 (6 bases). Trimming removed 5 bases at V and 1 base at J, with 18 bases between. This CDR3 comprises 17 residues. Germline V CDR1 and CDR2: MRHNA, SNTAGT. The chain's CDR3 is CASSPDRFDSSGNTIYF. The CDR3 coding sequence is TGTGCCAGCAGTCCCGACAGGTTCGACTCGTCTGGAAACACCATATATTTT.

This chain uses TRBV11-1 with TRBJ1-5; D call uncertain. This CDR3 is built from 15 residues. The V end was cut by 5 bases, the J end by 4 bases, with 15 bases between. Looked up from germline, CDR1 is SGHAT and CDR2 is FQDESV (reference sequence). The CDR3 region is CASSLGGLRNQPQHF. The CDR3 region has the DNA TGTGCCAGCAGCCTGGGCGGTTTGCGTAATCAGCCCCAGCATTTT.

The chain combines TRBV29-1 with TRBJ2-7; 8 bases are shared with TRBD1. The CDR3 spans 15 residues. Trimming at V came to 6 bases and at J to 0 bases, leaving 10 bases not matched to a gene. Germline lookup yields CDR1 SQVTM and CDR2 ANQGSEA. As DNA, the CDR3 is TGCAGCGTCCTGTGGACAGGGACGGGCTCCTACGAGCAGTACTTC. This gives the protein CSVLWTGTGSYEQYF.

This clonotype was seen ten or more times. The chain couples TRBV10-3 to TRBJ2-3; D not resolved. CDR1 is ENHRY and CDR2 is SYGVKD in the germline V gene. Trimming stripped 10 bases from V and 1 base from J, with 9 bases between. This CDR3 region has 12 residues. Here the CDR3 reads CATFNGTDTQYF. The CDR3 DNA reads as TGTGCCACCTTCAACGGCACAGATACGCAGTATTTT.

In nucleotides, the CDR3 is TGTGCCAGCAGCCCTGAGGCCGCAGGCCCCTACGAGCAGTACTTC. It yields the protein CASSPEAAGPYEQYF. The rearrangement uses TRBV28 and TRBJ2-7; D is ambiguous. The CDR3 runs to 15 residues. CDR1 and CDR2 from the germline V gene are MDHEN and SYDVKM. Deletions cut 6 bases from V and 2 bases from J, with 17 bases between. Together with reference TRBV28 and TRBJ2-7, the CDR3 gives the full variable domain: DVKVTQSSRYLVKRTGEKVFLECVQDMDHENMFWYRQDPGLGLRLIYFSYDVKMKEKGDIPEGYSVSREKKERFSLILESASTNQTSMYLCASSPEAAGPYEQYFGPGTRLTVT.

The table lists this clonotype with many counts. The gene calls are TRBV28 and TRBJ2-7; D ambiguous. The V and J ends lost 6 bases and 0 bases respectively, with 6 bases between them. Looked up from germline, CDR1 is MDHEN and CDR2 is SYDVKM. This CDR3 has 12 residues. The chain's CDR3 is CASRAHSYEQYF. The CDR3 DNA sequence: TGTGCCAGCAGAGCCCACTCCTACGAGCAGTACTTC.

This clonotype showed up many times. This chain connects TRBV14 to TRBJ1-4; D possibly corresponds to TRBD1 (5 bases). V was trimmed by 2 bases and J by 4 bases, leaving 14 bases between them. CDR1 SGHDN and CDR2 FVKESK come from the germline V gene. This CDR3 has 16 amino acids. As DNA, the CDR3 is TGTGCCAGCAGCCAATTTTCAGGGAAGAATAATGAAAAACTGTTTTTT. This translates into CASSQFSGKNNEKLFF.

This clonotype was recorded at least ten times. The chain's CDR3 is CASALKPWEGTQYF. CDR3 nucleotides: TGTGCCAGCGCCCTGAAACCCTGGGAAGGGACCCAGTACTTC. The chain carries TRBV6-1 and TRBJ2-5; D is ambiguous. This CDR3 comprises 14 residues. Germline assignment: CDR1 MNHNS and CDR2 SASEGT. V lost 8 bases and J lost 7, with 20 bases in between.

The chain joins TRBV12-3 or TRBV12-4 to TRBJ2-5; TRBD1 or TRBD2 may be the D gene (6 bases each). Between the trimmed V and J ends, which lost 6 bases and 5 bases, there was a span of 19 bases. There are 15 residues in the CDR3. The CDR3 here is CASSAPGGAWETQYF. As DNA, the CDR3 is TGTGCCAGCAGCGCCCCCGGGGGCGCGTGGGAGACCCAGTACTTC.

This clonotype was counted many times. The chain links TRBV20-1 to TRBJ2-1; 8 bases are a match to TRBD2. The trim removed 6 bases at V and 10 bases at J, leaving 14 bases unmatched. The CDR3 is made up of 14 amino acids. The germline V gene has CDR1 DFQATT and CDR2 SNEGSKA (reference sequence). This CDR3 reads CSAPRGAPSWEQFF. In DNA form, the CDR3 reads TGCAGTGCCCCGCGGGGGGCCCCCTCCTGGGAGCAGTTCTTC.

This clonotype was observed a few times. The genes are TRBV5-5 and TRBJ2-7, with unresolved D. Germline values: CDR1 SGHKS, CDR2 YYEKEE (reference sequence). V dropped 0 bases and J dropped 3 bases, with 10 bases sitting between them. This CDR3 has 14 residues. For the CDR3, the DNA is TGTGCCAGCAGCTTGGATCGGCAGGTCTACGAGCAGTACTTC. This encodes CASSLDRQVYEQYF.

The rearrangement links TRBV24-1 to TRBJ2-1, with D uncertain. The V and J ends lost 0 bases and 5 bases respectively, with 22 bases between them. Germline CDR1 is KGHDR and CDR2 is SFDVKD. The CDR3 loop spans 19 amino acids. In nucleotides, the CDR3 is TGTGCCACCAGTGATTTGCAAACGCGGCCGGGTTCGTCGGACAATGAGCAGTTCTTC. Amino acid sequence: CATSDLQTRPGSSDNEQFF.

A few counts support this clonotype. The chain carries TRBV25-1 and TRBJ2-7; D is unresolved. This CDR3 contains 17 residues. The V gene's germline CDR1 is MGHDK and CDR2 SYGVNS. Trimming left V 0 bases short and J 0 bases short, with 15 bases between. CDR3 nucleotide sequence: TGTGCCAGCAGTGAATATTCCGCAGGTCCCAGCTCCTACGAGCAGTACTTC. Its protein product is CASSEYSAGPSSYEQYF.

This clonotype showed up many times. The gene calls are TRBV6-5 and TRBJ2-1; 9 positions agree with TRBD1. Germline V gene data show CDR1 as MNHEY and CDR2 as SVGAGI. The CDR3 totals 17 residues. V lost 0 bases, J lost 3 bases, and 6 bases stayed unmatched. The CDR3 loop is CASSYSVQGAFYNEQFF. DNA for the CDR3: TGTGCCAGCAGTTACTCTGTACAGGGGGCGTTCTACAATGAGCAGTTCTTC.

This clonotype turned up a few times. The rearrangement uses TRBV6-5 and TRBJ2-4; tentatively, D is TRBD1 or TRBD2 (5 bases each). CDR3 length: 15 residues. The ends were cut back, 2 bases at V and 8 bases at J, with 16 bases in the middle. Per germline, CDR1 MNHEY and CDR2 SVGAGI. DNA for the CDR3: TGTGCCAGCAGTTACGGGGGAACTGATCGAGACATTCAGTACTTC. This codes for CASSYGGTDRDIQYF.

This clonotype was counted between two and nine times. The V gene is TRBV3-1, the J gene TRBJ1-3; D remains unclear. This CDR3 comprises 15 residues. V lost 3 bases, J lost 4 bases, and 13 bases lay in between. Germline CDR1 and CDR2: LGHDT and YNNKEL (reference sequence). The CDR3 nucleotides are TGTGCCAGCAGCCAGCAAAGGGCGGGCGGAAACACCATATATTTT. Amino acid sequence: CASSQQRAGGNTIYF.

The chain has TRBV3-1 and TRBJ1-1; tentatively, D is TRBD1 (6 bases). CDR1 LGHDT and CDR2 YNNKEL come from the germline V gene (reference sequence). The length of the CDR3 is 13 residues. The V end lost 3 bases, the J end lost 4 bases, and 9 bases lay between the germline ends. CDR3 in amino acids: CASSQGAGTEAFF. Written as DNA, the CDR3 is TGTGCCAGCAGCCAGGGGGCTGGCACTGAAGCTTTCTTT.

The table lists this clonotype with many counts. The CDR3 bases are TGCGCCAGCAGCTTGAGCCCCGGGTCCACATATGGCTACACCTTC. Translated: CASSLSPGSTYGYTF. The chain links TRBV5-1 to TRBJ1-2, with D unclear. Trimming stripped 1 base from V and 5 bases from J, with 15 bases between. The CDR3 spans 15 residues. Germline V gene sequence: CDR1 SGHRS, CDR2 YFSETQ.

At least ten counts were recorded for this clonotype. The chain uses TRBV28 and TRBJ2-7; the D gene is possibly TRBD2 (5 bases). The V and J ends lost 7 bases and 0 bases respectively, with 16 bases between them. The germline V gene has CDR1 MDHEN and CDR2 SYDVKM. The CDR3 extends over 15 amino acids. CDR3 protein: CASKRGPFVSYEQYF. CDR3 DNA: TGTGCCAGCAAGCGAGGGCCCTTCGTCTCCTACGAGCAGTACTTC.